This is a list of T cell receptor beta chains from one sample in a study of blood T cell repertoires in COVID-19. Only in-frame clones appear in the TCRdb table, and some are missing; sequencing was by immunoSEQ multiplex PCR. In the table there are approximately 220,000 clones, approximately 85% of which are singletons. The sequencing sample was made of peripheral blood. These receptors were obtained from a man aged 45 to 65 who had recovered from COVID-19. Each CDR3 is given with its conserved first and last residue. A D gene is named only where the DNA matches it firmly. Only some rows state a clone size, as once, few, many or a class for expanded clones.

D gene: .; V gene: TRBV29-1; J gene: TRBJ1-4; clone size: .; CDR3 protein: CSVEVSGVGEKLFF; CDR3 DNA: TGCAGCGTTGAAGTTTCGGGGGTCGGTGAAAAACTGTTTTTT
D gene: .; V gene: TRBV29-1; J gene: TRBJ1-1; clone size: .; CDR3 protein: CSVVTPNTEAFF; CDR3 DNA: TGCAGCGTTGTGACACCGAACACTGAAGCTTTCTTT
D gene: .; V gene: TRBV27; J gene: TRBJ1-5; clone size: .; CDR3 protein: CASRRQLASNQPQHF; CDR3 DNA: TGTGCCAGCCGACGGCAGCTAGCTAGCAATCAGCCCCAGCATTTT
D gene: .; V gene: TRBV5-6; J gene: TRBJ1-2; clone size: .; CDR3 protein: CASSLTGGVRYGYTF; CDR3 DNA: TGTGCCAGCAGCTTGACAGGAGGGGTAAGGTATGGCTACACCTTC
D gene: .; V gene: TRBV18; J gene: TRBJ2-1; clone size: .; CDR3 protein: CASSPPDRQNEQFF; CDR3 DNA: TGTGCCAGCTCACCGCCCGACAGGCAGAATGAGCAGTTCTTC
D gene: .; V gene: TRBV7-2; J gene: TRBJ2-7; clone size: once; CDR3 protein: CASSLRGGEQYF; CDR3 DNA: TGTGCCAGCAGCTTAAGGGGTGGCGAGCAGTACTTC
D gene: .; V gene: TRBV27; J gene: TRBJ1-3; clone size: once; CDR3 protein: CASGSYGAGGEGNTIYF; CDR3 DNA: TGTGCCAGCGGGTCCTATGGGGCTGGGGGGGAAGGAAACACCATATATTTT
D gene: TRBD2; V gene: TRBV18; J gene: TRBJ2-1; clone size: few; CDR3 protein: CASSPGRAKINEQFF; CDR3 DNA: TGTGCCAGCTCACCTGGGAGGGCTAAGATCAATGAGCAGTTCTTC
D gene: TRBD1; V gene: TRBV18; J gene: TRBJ1-2; clone size: .; CDR3 protein: CASSPKTGRYGYTF; CDR3 DNA: TGTGCCAGCTCACCAAAGACAGGGCGCTATGGCTACACCTTC
D gene: .; V gene: TRBV7-2; J gene: TRBJ2-7; clone size: .; CDR3 protein: CASSLDRSSYEQYF; CDR3 DNA: TGTGCCAGCAGCTTAGACAGAAGCTCCTACGAGCAGTACTTC
D gene: TRBD2; V gene: TRBV28; J gene: TRBJ2-5; clone size: .; CDR3 protein: CASREPGLSGETQYF; CDR3 DNA: TGTGCCAGCAGGGAACCGGGACTATCTGGGGAGACCCAGTACTTC
D gene: .; V gene: TRBV5-5; J gene: TRBJ1-1; clone size: once; CDR3 protein: CASSPWEALNTEAFF; CDR3 DNA: TGTGCCAGCAGCCCGTGGGAGGCCCTGAACACTGAAGCTTTCTTT
D gene: .; V gene: TRBV5-1; J gene: TRBJ2-7; clone size: .; CDR3 protein: CASSPEGGRTRAYF; CDR3 DNA: TGCGCCAGCAGCCCGGAGGGGGGGCGGACGAGGGCGTACTTC
D gene: TRBD1; V gene: TRBV3-1/TRBV3-2; J gene: TRBJ1-1; clone size: .; CDR3 protein: CASSQARTGGGEAFF; CDR3 DNA: TGTGCCAGCAGCCAAGCCCGGACAGGGGGTGGTGAAGCTTTCTTT
D gene: .; V gene: TRBV6-5; J gene: TRBJ2-7; clone size: .; CDR3 protein: CASIRELGYEQYF; CDR3 DNA: TGTGCCAGCATCCGGGAGTTGGGGTACGAGCAGTACTTC
D gene: TRBD2; V gene: TRBV11-2; J gene: TRBJ2-1; clone size: .; CDR3 protein: CASSFTRTSGNNEQFF; CDR3 DNA: TGTGCCAGCAGCTTTACCCGGACTAGCGGTAACAATGAGCAGTTCTTC
D gene: .; V gene: TRBV9; J gene: TRBJ1-6; clone size: .; CDR3 protein: CASSERAANSPLHF; CDR3 DNA: TGTGCCAGCAGCGAGCGGGCCGCGAATTCACCCCTCCACTTT